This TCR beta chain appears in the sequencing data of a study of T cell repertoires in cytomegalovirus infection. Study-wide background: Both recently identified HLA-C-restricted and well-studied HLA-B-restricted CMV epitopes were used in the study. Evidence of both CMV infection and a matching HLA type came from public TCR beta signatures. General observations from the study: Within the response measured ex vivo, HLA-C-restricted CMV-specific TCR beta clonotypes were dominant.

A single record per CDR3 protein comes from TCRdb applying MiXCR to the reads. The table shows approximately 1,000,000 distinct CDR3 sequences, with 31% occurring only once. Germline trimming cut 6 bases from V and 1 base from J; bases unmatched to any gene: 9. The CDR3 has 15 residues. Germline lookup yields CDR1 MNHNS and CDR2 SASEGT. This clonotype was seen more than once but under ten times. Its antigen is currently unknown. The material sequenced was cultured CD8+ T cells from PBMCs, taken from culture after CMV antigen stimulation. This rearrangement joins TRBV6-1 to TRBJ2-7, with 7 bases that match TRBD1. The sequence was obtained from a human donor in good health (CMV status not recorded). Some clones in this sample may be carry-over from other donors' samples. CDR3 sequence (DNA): TGTGCCAGCAGCCCGACAGGGATGCGGTCCTACGAGCAGTACTTC. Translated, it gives CASSPTGMRSYEQYF.